Described below is a single T cell receptor (beta chain) sequence and its context. The target antigen is unknown. It was with 60 Vbeta and 13 Jbeta primers that the PCR ran. Profiling relied on immunoSEQ multiplex PCR, and the TCRdb table lists in-frame clones only, not all of them. The sample includes almost 200,000 clones, more than 75% seen only once; the top ten take roughly 0.4%. These data come from a study of cytomegalovirus exposure and HLA in healthy donors. Trimming took 4 bases from V and 11 from J, leaving 26 bases between them. The CDR3 length is 16 residues. CDR1 and CDR2 from the germline V gene are MNHEY and SVGAGI. Study results and caveats: Accurate prediction of most subjects' HLA-A and HLA-B alleles from TCR beta sequences was reported.

The receptor comes from a male donor in good health and CMV-seropositive. The sequenced sample consisted of PBMCs. This sequence joins TRBV6-5 and TRBJ2-5; D is perhaps TRBD1 (6 bases). In nucleotides, the CDR3 is TGTGCCAGCAGTTCGACCCCCGGCAGGGGTAGAGAGGAGCAGTACTTC. This sequence encodes CASSSTPGRGREEQYF.